By frequency in the sample, the clone carrying this T cell receptor beta chain is medium-sized (0.01 to 0.1%). Its specificity is not known. Samples: about 28 days before transplant, then days 30, 100 and 180 after. The sample originates from a study of T cell clonotyping in hematopoietic cell transplantation. The ends lost 8 bases at V and 1 base at J; junction bases unmatched: 6. The CDR3 contains 14 residues. The germline V gene encodes CDR1 WSHSY and CDR2 SAAADI. Whole-study findings and limits: Recipient TCR diversity dropped after transplant; expanded clonotypes rose from day 30 to 180. Broader posttransplant TCR repertoire diversity was predicted by graft donor and pretransplant recipient Inverse Simpson Index values. CD4 and CD8 repertoire contributions could not be separated without sorting.

Method: immunoSEQ multiplex PCR; TCRdb's copy keeps in-frame clones and lacks some. The profile shows 8,000 or so clones, about 70% of them singletons. The material sequenced was peripheral blood mononuclear cells, taken 100 days after allogeneic stem cell transplant. The rearrangement uses TRBV10-2 and TRBJ1-1; 8 bases match TRBD1. This receptor was taken from a male patient aged 60-70 years who had an allogeneic stem cell transplant from an unrelated donor, so the T cells may come from the graft donor. Some clones in this sample may be carry-over from other donors' samples. The CDR3 here is CASGGQERNTEAFF. The CDR3 nucleotides read TGCGCCAGCGGGGGACAGGAGAGGAACACTGAAGCTTTCTTT.